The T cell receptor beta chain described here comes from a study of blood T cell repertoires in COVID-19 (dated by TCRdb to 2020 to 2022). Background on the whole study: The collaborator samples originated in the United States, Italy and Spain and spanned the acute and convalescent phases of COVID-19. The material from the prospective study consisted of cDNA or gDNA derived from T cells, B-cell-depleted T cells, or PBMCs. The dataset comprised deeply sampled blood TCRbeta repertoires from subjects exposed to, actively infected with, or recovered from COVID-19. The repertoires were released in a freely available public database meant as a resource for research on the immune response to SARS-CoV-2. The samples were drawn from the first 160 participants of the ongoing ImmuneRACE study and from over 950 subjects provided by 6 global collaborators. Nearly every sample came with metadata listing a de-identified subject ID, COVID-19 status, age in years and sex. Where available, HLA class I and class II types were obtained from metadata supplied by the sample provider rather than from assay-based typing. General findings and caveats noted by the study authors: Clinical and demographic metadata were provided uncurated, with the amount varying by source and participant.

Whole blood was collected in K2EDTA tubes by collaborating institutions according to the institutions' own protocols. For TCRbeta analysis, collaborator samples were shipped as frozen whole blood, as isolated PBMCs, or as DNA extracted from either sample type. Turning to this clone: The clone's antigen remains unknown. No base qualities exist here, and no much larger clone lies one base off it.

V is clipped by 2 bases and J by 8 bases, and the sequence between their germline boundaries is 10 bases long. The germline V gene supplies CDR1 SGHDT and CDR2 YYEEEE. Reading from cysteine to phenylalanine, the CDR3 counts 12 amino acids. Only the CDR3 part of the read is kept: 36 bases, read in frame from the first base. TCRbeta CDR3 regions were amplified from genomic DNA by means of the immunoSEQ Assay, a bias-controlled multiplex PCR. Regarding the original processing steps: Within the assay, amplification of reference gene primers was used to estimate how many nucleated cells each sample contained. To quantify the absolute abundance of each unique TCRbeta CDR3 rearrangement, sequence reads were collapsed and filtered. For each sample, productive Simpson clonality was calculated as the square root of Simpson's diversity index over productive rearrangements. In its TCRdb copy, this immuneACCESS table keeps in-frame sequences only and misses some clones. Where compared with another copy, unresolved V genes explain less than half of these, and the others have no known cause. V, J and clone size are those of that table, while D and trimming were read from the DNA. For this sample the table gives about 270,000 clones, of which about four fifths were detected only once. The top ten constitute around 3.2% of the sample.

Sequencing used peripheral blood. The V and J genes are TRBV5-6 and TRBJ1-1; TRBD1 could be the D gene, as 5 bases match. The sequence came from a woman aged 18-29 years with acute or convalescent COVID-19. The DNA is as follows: TGTGCCAGCAGCTTCTCAGGGAGGGAAGCTTTCTTT. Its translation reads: CASSFSGREAFF.